One and the same sample provided the 13 T cell receptor beta chains below, sequenced in a study of cytomegalovirus exposure and HLA in healthy donors. The PCR used 60 Vbeta and 13 Jbeta primers. Sequencing was performed with immunoSEQ multiplex PCR; in TCRdb, only in-frame clones are kept and a portion is missing. The top ten hold 1.5% to 2% of the sample, which has 85,000 to 120,000 clones, approximately 80% seen once. What was sequenced was PBMCs. Receptor source: a man aged 45-60 years in good health and CMV-seronegative.

V usage is TRBV25-1 and J usage is TRBJ2-5; D not resolved. Judging by the DNA end, TRBJ2-7 fits better; the J call may be wrong. The length of the CDR3 is 12 residues. In germline, CDR1 is MGHDK, CDR2 SYGVNS. The CDR3 DNA reads as TGTGCCAGCAGTGTGGTTTCCTACGAGCAGTACTTC. It encodes CASSVVSYEQYF.

The CDR3 coding sequence is TGTGCCAGCAGCCTAGTAACCTCCCACGATCGGGCTAATGAAAAACTGTTTTTT. It encodes CASSLVTSHDRANEKLFF. The rearrangement links TRBV5-6 to TRBJ1-4; D is uncertain. The germline V gene encodes CDR1 SGHDT and CDR2 YYEEEE. The CDR3 runs to 18 residues. Between the trimmed V and J ends, which lost 4 bases and 3 bases, there was a span of 22 bases. The variable domain in full, completed from reference TRBV5-6 and TRBJ1-4, reads DAGVTQSPTHLIKTRGQQVTLRCSPKSGHDTVSWYQQALGQGPQFIFQYYEEEERQRGNFPDRFSGHQFPNYSSELNVNALLLGDSALYLCASSLVTSHDRANEKLFFGSGTQLSVL.

The chain links TRBV5-1 to TRBJ1-1; 7 bases align to TRBD1. CDR1 SGHRS and CDR2 YFSETQ come from the germline V gene. The length of the CDR3 is 15 residues. The ends lost 4 bases at V and 1 base at J; junction bases unmatched: 7. For the CDR3, the DNA is TGCGCCAGCAGCCCAGTGACAGGGCGGAACACTGAAGCTTTCTTT. Amino acids: CASSPVTGRNTEAFF.

The chain couples TRBV29-1 to TRBJ2-5; D not certain. CDR3 size: 10 residues. CDR1 is SQVTM, CDR2 ANQGSEA, per germline. The V end was cut by 4 bases, the J end by 5 bases, with 5 bases between. CDR3 bases: TGCAGCGTTGGGCTTGAGACCCAGTACTTC. This sequence encodes CSVGLETQYF. Together with reference TRBV29-1 and TRBJ2-5, the CDR3 gives the full variable domain: SAVISQKPSRDICQRGTSLTIQCQVDSQVTMMFWYRQQPGQSLTLIATANQGSEATYESGFVIDKFPISRPNLTFSTLTVSNMSPEDSSIYLCSVGLETQYFGPGTRLLVL.

In the case of this clone: An end of the junction does not agree with germline; a read error may underlie this. The chain is built from TRBV7-9 and TRBJ1-4; D might be TRBD1 (5 bases). Germline V CDR1 and CDR2: SEHNR, FQNEAQ (reference sequence). The CDR3 covers 12 residues. CDR3 loop: CSSSLEGEKLFF. CDR3 nucleotides: TGTTCCAGCAGCTTAGAGGGGGAAAAACTGTTTTTT.

J is TRBJ1-2 and V is TRBV30, with D perhaps matching TRBD1 (6 bases). Germline V gives CDR1 GTSNPN, CDR2 SVGIG (reference sequence). The CDR3 is 11 amino acids. V lost 1 base to trimming and J lost 8 bases, with 8 bases between them. Here the CDR3 reads CAWSGTVGYTF. The DNA for the CDR3 is TGTGCCTGGAGTGGGACAGTAGGCTACACCTTC.

The chain recombines TRBV2 with TRBJ1-3; D unclear. In germline, CDR1 is SNHLY, CDR2 FYNNEI. CDR3 size: 14 residues. V was shortened by 6 bases and J by 0 bases, with 9 bases between the two germline ends. CDR3 nucleotides: TGTGCCAGCAGGGCCGGGGACTCTGGAAACACCATATATTTT. Protein sequence: CASRAGDSGNTIYF.

This sequence joins TRBV18 and TRBJ1-4; 7 bases map to TRBD1. The germline CDR1 and CDR2 sequences are KGHSH and LQKENI. The CDR3 extends over 13 amino acids. Trimming at V came to 6 bases and at J to 12 bases, leaving 10 bases not matched to a gene. CDR3 residues: CASSQTRTGELFF. As DNA, the CDR3 is TGTGCCAGCTCTCAAACAAGGACAGGCGAACTGTTTTTT.

The chain is built from TRBV2 and TRBJ2-4, with 11 positions matching TRBD2. Per the germline V gene, CDR1 is SNHLY and CDR2 is FYNNEI. The CDR3 is 15 residues long. V was clipped by 2 bases and J by 11 bases; unmatched bases: 8. The CDR3 here is CASSEKRLAGFFQYF. The CDR3 bases are TGTGCCAGCAGTGAAAAGAGACTAGCGGGATTCTTTCAGTACTTC.

The rearrangement uses TRBV6-1 and TRBJ2-6; TRBD2 might be the D (6 bases). In germline, CDR1 is MNHNS, CDR2 SASEGT. CDR3 length equals 15 residues. V dropped 9 bases and J dropped 2 bases, with 14 bases sitting between them. The CDR3 DNA reads as TGTGCCAGTGGAGGGTTTCGCCCTGGGGCCAACGTCCTGACTTTC. This translates into CASGGFRPGANVLTF.

This chain connects TRBV7-3 to TRBJ2-3; 14 bases fit TRBD2. The junction had 2 bases not matched to a gene; V was cut back by 5 bases and J by 4 bases. Germline loops: CDR1 SGHTA, CDR2 FQGTGA. The CDR3 runs to 15 residues. CDR3 amino acids: CASSLGLAGADTQYF. The CDR3 DNA reads as TGTGCCAGCAGCCTGGGACTAGCGGGAGCAGATACGCAGTATTTT.

V usage is TRBV7-8 and J usage is TRBJ2-3; TRBD2 agrees at 9 bases. Germline CDR1 is SGHVS and CDR2 is FQNEAQ. There are 15 residues in the CDR3. Trimming took 1 base from V and 6 from J; bases not matched to a gene: 5. The CDR3: CASSLGAGGEDTQYF. CDR3 DNA sequence: TGTGCCAGCAGCTTAGGCGCGGGGGGGGAGGATACGCAGTATTTT.

The chain has TRBV30 and TRBJ1-2; the D is unclear. Per the germline V gene, CDR1 is GTSNPN and CDR2 is SVGIG (reference sequence). There are 12 residues in the CDR3. Trimming removed 0 bases from V and 2 bases from J, with 4 bases in between. The CDR3 region is CAWSVQNYGYTF. In DNA form, the CDR3 reads TGTGCCTGGAGTGTCCAGAACTATGGCTACACCTTC.